The 9 T cell receptor beta chains below come from one sample, sequenced in a study of blood T cell repertoires in COVID-19. The assay was immunoSEQ multiplex PCR, and TCRdb's table has in-frame clones only and misses some. Of about 64,000 clones listed, nearly 90% are singletons. Sequencing input: peripheral blood. Source of these receptors: a man between 65 and 85 years old with acute or convalescent COVID-19.

V is TRBV19 and J is TRBJ1-5; D may be TRBD1 (5 bases). There are 15 residues in the CDR3. V lost 10 bases, J lost 2 bases, and 18 bases lay in between. Germline V CDR1 and CDR2: LNHDA, SQIVND (reference sequence). As DNA, the CDR3 is TGTGCCACCCGGGCAGGGTCTCTTGGCAATCAGCCCCAGCATTTT. Protein: CATRAGSLGNQPQHF.

This clone turned up a few times. The gene calls are TRBV15 and TRBJ1-5; 8 nucleotides align to TRBD1. Germline V gives CDR1 LNHNV, CDR2 YYDKDF (reference sequence). Losses at the gene ends were 2 bases for V and 3 bases for J; bases not matched to a gene: 6. The CDR3 has 16 amino acids. The CDR3 loop is CATSRYGTGPNQPQHF. The CDR3 DNA follows: TGTGCCACCAGCAGATACGGGACAGGCCCCAATCAGCCCCAGCATTTT.

The genes are TRBV7-2 and TRBJ1-6, with D uncertain. Trimming cost V 6 bases and J 9 bases, with 15 bases left between them. The V gene's germline CDR1 is SGHTA and CDR2 FQGNSA. The CDR3 covers 14 residues. CDR3 amino acids: CASRMGVSGSPLHF. DNA of the CDR3: TGTGCCAGCAGGATGGGCGTTTCCGGTTCACCCCTCCACTTT. Full variable domain (rest looked up from reference TRBV7-2 and TRBJ1-6): GAGVSQSPSNKVTEKGKDVELRCDPISGHTALYWYRQSLGQGLEFLIYFQGNSAPDKSGLPSDRFSAERTGGSVSTLTIQRTQQEDSAVYLCASRMGVSGSPLHFGNGTRLTVT.

The chain couples TRBV5-4 to TRBJ2-5; 7 positions match TRBD1. This CDR3 is 13 amino acids long. J gave up 2 bases and V 5 bases, and 3 bases lay outside the gene matches. Germline values: CDR1 SGHNT, CDR2 YYREEE (reference sequence). CDR3 bases: TGTGCCAGCAGAATGGGACAGCAAGAGACCCAGTACTTC. Translating it yields CASRMGQQETQYF.

The V gene is TRBV2, the J gene TRBJ2-5; D may be TRBD2 (5 bases). The V gene lost 11 bases and the J gene lost 7 bases, with 14 bases spanning the gap. The germline CDR1 and CDR2 sequences are SNHLY and FYNNEI. This CDR3 is built from 11 residues. CDR3 coding DNA: TGTGCCTCGTCGGAGAGCGGGACCCAGTACTTC. Translation gives CASSESGTQYF.

V gene TRBV5-5 combines with J gene TRBJ2-1, with D possibly matching TRBD2 (6 bases). CDR1 and CDR2 (germline): SGHKS, YYEKEE (reference sequence). This CDR3 is 14 amino acids long. Trimming took off 6 bases at V and 4 bases at J, with 14 bases between the two ends. The CDR3 sequence is CASTPKGGYNEQFF. The CDR3 DNA reads TGTGCCAGCACCCCCAAGGGAGGATACAATGAGCAGTTCTTC. Full variable domain (rest looked up from reference TRBV5-5 and TRBJ2-1): DAGVTQSPTHLIKTRGQQVTLRCSPISGHKSVSWYQQVLGQGPQFIFQYYEKEERGRGNFPDRFSARQFPNYSSELNVNALLLGDSALYLCASTPKGGYNEQFFGPGTRLTVL.

The chain uses TRBV6-2 or TRBV6-3 and TRBJ2-3; D is possibly TRBD1 (6 bases). The CDR3 totals 15 residues. Trimming pared 5 bases from V and 1 base from J, leaving 13 bases between. CDR1 and CDR2 from the germline V gene are MNHEY and SVGEGT. CDR3 DNA: TGTGCCAGCAGTGCGCCCAGACAGGGCACAGATACGCAGTATTTT. It codes for CASSAPRQGTDTQYF.

This rearrangement joins TRBV5-8 to TRBJ1-5, with 7 bases aligning to TRBD1. After removal of 4 bases from V and 0 bases from J, the junction contained 4 bases not matched to a gene. Germline loops: CDR1 SGHTS, CDR2 YDEGEE. This CDR3 contains 15 residues. The chain's CDR3 is CASSAGQHSNQPQHF. Here the CDR3 DNA reads TGTGCCAGCAGCGCGGGACAGCATAGCAATCAGCCCCAGCATTTT. Together with reference TRBV5-8 and TRBJ1-5, the CDR3 gives the full variable domain: EAGVTQSPTHLIKTRGQQATLRCSPISGHTSVYWYQQALGLGLQFLLWYDEGEERNRGNFPPRFSGRQFPNYSSELNVNALELEDSALYLCASSAGQHSNQPQHFGDGTRLSIL.

The rearrangement uses TRBV3-1 (or the pseudogene TRBV3-2) and TRBJ1-2, with D possibly TRBD1 on 5 matching bases. V lost 4 bases to trimming and J lost 3 bases, with 12 bases between them. The CDR3 runs 14 residues. Germline V gene lookup returns CDR1 LGHDT and CDR2 YNNKEL (reference sequence). The CDR3 spells CASSRFQGDYGYTF. CDR3 nucleotides: TGTGCCAGCAGCCGTTTCCAGGGCGACTATGGCTACACCTTC.